The sequence of this T cell receptor (beta chain) was determined in a study of T cell changes during pregnancy in multiple sclerosis. Sequenced by immunoSEQ multiplex PCR; TCRdb stores in-frame clones only, minus some. Of roughly 60,000 clones listed, 90% to 97% are singletons. The CDR3 consists of 15 residues. Germline CDR1 and CDR2: SGHVS and FQNEAQ. Trimming removed 6 bases from V and 4 bases from J; junction bases left unmatched: 8. The clonotype comes from a female donor with multiple sclerosis, enrolled in a pregnancy study. The gene calls are TRBV7-8 and TRBJ2-1, with 8 bases identical to TRBD2. The sequencing here drew on CD8+ T cells from peripheral blood mononuclear cells, taken after pregnancy. CDR3 amino acids: CASRPAGEVYNEQFF. The DNA of the CDR3 is TGTGCCAGCAGGCCAGCGGGAGAGGTTTACAATGAGCAGTTCTTC.